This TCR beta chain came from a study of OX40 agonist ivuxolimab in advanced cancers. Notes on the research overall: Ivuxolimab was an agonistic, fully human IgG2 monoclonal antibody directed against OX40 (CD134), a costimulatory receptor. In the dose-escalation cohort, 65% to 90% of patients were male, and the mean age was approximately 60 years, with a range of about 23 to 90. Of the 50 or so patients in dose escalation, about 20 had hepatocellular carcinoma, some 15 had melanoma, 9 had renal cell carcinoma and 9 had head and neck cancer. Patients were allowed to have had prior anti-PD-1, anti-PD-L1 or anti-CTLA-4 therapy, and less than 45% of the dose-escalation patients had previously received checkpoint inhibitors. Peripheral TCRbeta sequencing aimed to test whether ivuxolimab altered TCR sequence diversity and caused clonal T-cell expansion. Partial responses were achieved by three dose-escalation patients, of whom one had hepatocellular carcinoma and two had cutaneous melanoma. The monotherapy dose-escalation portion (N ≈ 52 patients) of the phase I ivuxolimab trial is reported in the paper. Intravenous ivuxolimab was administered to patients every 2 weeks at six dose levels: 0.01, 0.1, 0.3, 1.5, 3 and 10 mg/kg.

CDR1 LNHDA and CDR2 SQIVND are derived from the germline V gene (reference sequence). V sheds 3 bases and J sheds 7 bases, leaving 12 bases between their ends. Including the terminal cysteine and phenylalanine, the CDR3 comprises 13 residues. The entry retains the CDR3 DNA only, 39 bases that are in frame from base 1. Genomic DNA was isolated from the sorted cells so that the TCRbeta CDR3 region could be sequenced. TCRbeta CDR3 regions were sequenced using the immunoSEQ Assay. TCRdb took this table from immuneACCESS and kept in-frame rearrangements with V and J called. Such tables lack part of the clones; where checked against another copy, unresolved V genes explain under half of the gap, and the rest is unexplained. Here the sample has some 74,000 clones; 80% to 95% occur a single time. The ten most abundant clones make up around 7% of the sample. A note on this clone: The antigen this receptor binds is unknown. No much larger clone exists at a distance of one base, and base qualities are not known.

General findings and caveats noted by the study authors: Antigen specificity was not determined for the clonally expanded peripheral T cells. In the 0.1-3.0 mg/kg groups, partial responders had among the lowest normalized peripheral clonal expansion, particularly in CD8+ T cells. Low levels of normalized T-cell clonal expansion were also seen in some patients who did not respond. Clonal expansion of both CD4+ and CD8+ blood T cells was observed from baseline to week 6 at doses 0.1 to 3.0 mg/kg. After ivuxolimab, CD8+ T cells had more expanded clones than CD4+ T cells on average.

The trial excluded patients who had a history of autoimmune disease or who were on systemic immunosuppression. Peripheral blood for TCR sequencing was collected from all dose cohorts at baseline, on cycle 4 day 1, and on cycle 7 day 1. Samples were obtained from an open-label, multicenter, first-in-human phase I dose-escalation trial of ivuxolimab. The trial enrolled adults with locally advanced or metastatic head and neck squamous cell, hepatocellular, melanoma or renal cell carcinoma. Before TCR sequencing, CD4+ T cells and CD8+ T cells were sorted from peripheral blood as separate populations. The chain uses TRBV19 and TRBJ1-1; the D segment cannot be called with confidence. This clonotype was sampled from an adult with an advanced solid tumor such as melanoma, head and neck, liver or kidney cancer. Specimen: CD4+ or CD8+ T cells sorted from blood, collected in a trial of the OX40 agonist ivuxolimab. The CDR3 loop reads CASSIRSVSEAFF. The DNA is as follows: TGTGCCAGTAGTATCAGGTCAGTCAGTGAAGCTTTCTTT. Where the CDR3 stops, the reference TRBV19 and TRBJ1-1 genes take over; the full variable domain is DGGITQSPKYLFRKEGQNVTLSCEQNLNHDAMYWYRQDPGQGLRLIYYSQIVNDFQKGDIAEGYSVSREKKESFPLTVTSAQKNPTAFYLCASSIRSVSEAFFGQGTRLTVV.